The 23 T cell receptor beta chains below come from one sample, sequenced in a study of tumor and adjacent non-tumor tissue in lung cancer. The template was RNA from unsorted bulk tissue. TCRbeta libraries were built with three rounds of nested PCR, modified from ARM-PCR. TCRdb recomputed calls from the multiplex PCR reads with MiXCR, one row per CDR3 protein. The table shows some 78,000 distinct CDR3 sequences, with roughly 76% occurring only once. The sequencing sample was made of lung tumor tissue. All receptors come from a woman between 50 and 59 years old with non-small cell lung cancer.

The V call is TRBV6-2 or TRBV6-3, the J call TRBJ1-5; 7 positions match TRBD1. The DNA end is a closer match to TRBJ2-3, so the J assignment may be wrong. CDR3 length equals 14 residues. Germline values: CDR1 MNHEY, CDR2 SVGEGT. The CDR3 is CATITGATNQPQYF. DNA of the CDR3: TGTGCCACCATTACAGGGGCCACAAATCAGCCCCAGTATTTT.

The V call is TRBV6-1, the J call TRBJ1-5; D is unresolved. Germline V gene sequence: CDR1 MNHNS, CDR2 SASEGT. Trimming shortened V by 4 bases and J by 3 bases, and 16 bases separated the two germline ends. This CDR3 spans 16 amino acids. As DNA, the CDR3 is TGTGCCAGCAGTGTCCCAGTAGTAGTGGTCAATCAGCCCCAGCATTTT. This sequence encodes CASSVPVVVVNQPQHF.

Notes on this clonotype: The junction does not match germline at one end; this may be a read error. The CDR3 DNA reads TGCACTGCTAGAGATCTAGCGGGAGGCGCAGATACGCTGTATTTT. Translated, it gives CTARDLAGGADTLYF. The chain couples TRBV20-1 to TRBJ2-3; 11 nucleotides match TRBD2. From germline, CDR1 is DFQATT and CDR2 SNEGSKA (reference sequence). This CDR3 is built from 15 residues.

As for this clonotype: One end of the junction fails to match germline, which may point to a read error. This rearrangement joins TRBV29-1 to TRBJ2-2; 9 nucleotides agree with TRBD2. The germline gives CDR1 SQVTM, CDR2 ANQGSEA. The CDR3 has 15 amino acids. CDR3 bases: TGTAGCGTTGTTCTTCTGGCGGGAGGGATCGGGGAGCTGTTTTTT. It encodes CSVVLLAGGIGELFF.

As concerns this clonotype: Given the absence of the conserved phenylalanine or tryptophan at the CDR3 end, a read error is likely. The chain combines TRBV5-1 with TRBJ2-1; possible D gene TRBD2, 6 bases. Germline CDR1 reads SGHRS; CDR2 reads YFSETQ. CDR3 length equals 15 residues. DNA of the CDR3: TGTGCCAGCAGTCCCGGGAGCGGATCCTATAATGAGCAGTTCCTC. It specifies CASSPGSGSYNEQFL.

On this clonotype itself: As the CDR3 is not closed by the conserved phenylalanine or tryptophan, this likely results from a read error. In DNA form, the CDR3 reads TGTGCCAGCAGTTGCTCAACCTTGGAGCAGTACTTA. Its protein product is CASSCSTLEQYL. The chain carries TRBV6-6 and TRBJ2-7; no clear D. The CDR3 has 12 amino acids. Germline V lookup: CDR1 MNHNY, CDR2 SVGAGI (reference sequence). Trimming took 4 bases from V and 7 from J, leaving 11 bases between them.

This rearrangement joins TRBV24-1 to TRBJ2-1; no definite D call. V lost 12 bases to trimming and J lost 1 base, with 21 bases between them. The CDR3 has 16 amino acids. Germline V gene data show CDR1 as KGHDR and CDR2 as SFDVKD. Written as DNA, the CDR3 is TGTGCCTCCCATAAGGCCAGCAGCAGATCCTACAATGAGCAGTTCTTC. This gives the protein CASHKASSRSYNEQFF.

A remark on this clonotype: A read error may be the cause here, since a much bigger clone is one base away. The chain carries TRBV5-1 and TRBJ1-2, with unresolved D. The CDR3 has 13 residues. Germline values: CDR1 SGHRS, CDR2 YFSETQ. Trimming left V 2 bases short and J 6 bases short, with 11 bases between. CDR3 in DNA: TGCGCCAGCAGCTTAGGACTGGGAAATGGCTACACCTTC. This gives the protein CASSLGLGNGYTF.

The chain is built from TRBV28 and TRBJ1-5; D ambiguous. The ends were cut back, 8 bases at V and 4 bases at J, with 12 bases in the middle. CDR3 length: 13 amino acids. Germline CDR1 MDHEN, CDR2 SYDVKM. CDR3 in DNA: TGTGCCAGCCATAGCACACTTAATCAGCCCCAGCATTTT. Protein: CASHSTLNQPQHF. The full variable domain, rest sourced from reference TRBV28 and TRBJ1-5, is DVKVTQSSRYLVKRTGEKVFLECVQDMDHENMFWYRQDPGLGLRLIYFSYDVKMKEKGDIPEGYSVSREKKERFSLILESASTNQTSMYLCASHSTLNQPQHFGDGTRLSIL.

Turning to this clonotype: The junction shows a germline mismatch at one end, possibly a read error. The rearrangement links TRBV6-5 to TRBJ2-6; a possible D gene is TRBD1 (5 bases). There are 16 residues in the CDR3. Germline V gene sequence: CDR1 MNHEY, CDR2 SVGAGI. For the CDR3, the DNA is TGTGCCAGCAGATATACAGGCTTCTCTGGGGCCAACGTCCAGACTTTC. It encodes CASRYTGFSGANVQTF.

The V call is TRBV4-2, the J call TRBJ2-7, with 8 positions matching TRBD1. Germline CDR1 reads LGHNA; CDR2 reads YNFKEQ. This CDR3 has 15 amino acids. V shed 4 bases, J shed 4 bases, and the junction held 9 bases outside the gene matches. The DNA for the CDR3 is TGTGCCAGCAGCCGTGAGCAGGGGGCTGGTTACGAGCAGTACTTC. Translating gives CASSREQGAGYEQYF.

A remark on this clonotype: A read error may be the cause here, since a much bigger clone is one base away. The chain combines TRBV28 with TRBJ2-2; 7 nucleotides agree with TRBD2. Trimming removed 7 bases from V and 5 bases from J; junction bases left unmatched: 1. CDR1 is MDHEN and CDR2 is SYDVKM in the germline V gene. The CDR3 has 12 amino acids. The CDR3 protein is CASKGGTGELFF. CDR3 bases: TGTGCCAGCAAGGGAGGGACCGGGGAGCTGTTTTTT. The full variable domain, in which reference TRBV28 and TRBJ2-2 provide the parts outside the CDR3, is DVKVTQSSRYLVKRTGEKVFLECVQDMDHENMFWYRQDPGLGLRLIYFSYDVKMKEKGDIPEGYSVSREKKERFSLILESASTNQTSMYLCASKGGTGELFFGEGSRLTVL.

Details on this clonotype: The junction differs from germline at one of its ends, possibly a read error. V usage is TRBV24-1 and J usage is TRBJ2-1, with 9 bases fitting TRBD2. Germline CDR1 is KGHDR and CDR2 is SFDVKD. There are 16 residues in the CDR3. The CDR3 sequence is CTTSDPGGAGGNEQFF. The CDR3 nucleotides are TGTACCACCAGTGACCCCGGCGGAGCGGGGGGAAATGAGCAGTTCTTC.

The V and J genes are TRBV29-1 and TRBJ1-5; 9 nucleotides match TRBD1. CDR3 length equals 14 residues. Trimming removed 6 bases from V and 13 bases from J; junction bases left unmatched: 16. The germline CDR1 and CDR2 sequences are SQVTM and ANQGSEA. This CDR3 is CSVTDRGGFNVQHF. The CDR3 DNA is TGCAGCGTAACGGACAGGGGAGGGTTTAATGTTCAGCATTTT. The full variable domain, its missing parts supplied by reference TRBV29-1 and TRBJ1-5, is SAVISQKPSRDICQRGTSLTIQCQVDSQVTMMFWYRQQPGQSLTLIATANQGSEATYESGFVIDKFPISRPNLTFSTLTVSNMSPEDSSIYLCSVTDRGGFNVQHFGDGTRLSIL.

As concerns this clonotype: The junction shows a germline mismatch at one end, possibly a read error. V and J are TRBV4-1 and TRBJ2-7, with a tentative D call TRBD2 (5 bases). This CDR3 comprises 14 residues. The germline CDR1 and CDR2 sequences are MGHRA and YSYEKL. The CDR3 coding sequence is TGTGCCAGTAGCCAAGAGACCACTAGCTACGAGCAGTACTTC. It yields the protein CASSQETTSYEQYF.

About this clonotype itself: One end of the junction varies from germline; a read error may be responsible. The J gene is TRBJ2-2, the V gene TRBV6-2 or TRBV6-3, with D perhaps TRBD2 (5 bases). Germline values: CDR1 MNHEY, CDR2 SVGEGT. The CDR3 consists of 13 residues. This CDR3 is CASTYSDTGELFF. In DNA, the CDR3 is TGTGCCAGCACTTATTCCGACACCGGGGAACTGTTTTTT.

This clonotype has at least ten counts. The V call is TRBV6-1, the J call TRBJ2-1; D is possibly TRBD1 or TRBD2 (5 bases each). Germline values: CDR1 MNHNS, CDR2 SASEGT. Trimming shortened V by 5 bases and J by 0 bases, and 14 bases separated the two germline ends. The CDR3 consists of 16 residues. The CDR3 reads CASSHGWGSSYNEQFF. The CDR3 DNA reads as TGTGCCAGCAGTCATGGGTGGGGGAGCTCCTACAATGAGCAGTTCTTC.

This clonotype appeared a few times. The CDR3 does not end in the conserved phenylalanine or tryptophan, so this is likely a read error. V is TRBV4-1 and J is TRBJ1-1; possibly TRBD1 for D (5 bases). The V gene's germline CDR1 is MGHRA and CDR2 YSYEKL. The CDR3 is 16 amino acids. CDR3 in amino acids: CASNQDRYRSNTEAFS. CDR3 DNA: TGCGCCAGCAACCAAGATAGGTACAGGTCGAACACTGAAGCTTTCTCT.

As regards this clonotype: Germline and junction disagree at one end, which may indicate a read error. The rearrangement links TRBV11-2 to TRBJ2-1; D perhaps matches TRBD2 (6 bases). Germline lookup yields CDR1 SGHAT and CDR2 FQNNGV. The CDR3 sequence is 15 residues long. CDR3 coding DNA: TGTGCCAGCAGTTTAGGAGGTAGCGGTATCAATGAGCTGTTCTTC. Encoded protein: CASSLGGSGINELFF.

The chain combines TRBV4-2 with TRBJ2-3; D may be TRBD2 (6 bases). Trimming took 8 bases from V and 6 from J, leaving 18 bases between them. The germline V gene has CDR1 LGHNA and CDR2 YNFKEQ. The CDR3 has 14 residues. This CDR3 is CASGLAQAGDTQYF. The CDR3 region has the DNA TGTGCCAGCGGCCTCGCTCAAGCGGGTGATACGCAGTATTTT.

On this clonotype: At one boundary the junction diverges from the germline segment, which might be a read error. The rearrangement links TRBV6-1 to TRBJ1-5; D perhaps matches TRBD1 (5 bases). There are 14 residues in the CDR3. Germline V gives CDR1 MNHNS, CDR2 SASEGT. The CDR3 sequence is CDSCDRTSYQPQHF. The CDR3 DNA sequence: TGTGACAGCTGTGATAGGACAAGTTATCAGCCCCAGCATTTT.

The chain employs TRBV6-5 and TRBJ2-1; D unresolved. Trimming took off 8 bases at V and 1 base at J, with 3 bases between the two ends. The V gene's germline CDR1 is MNHEY and CDR2 SVGAGI. The CDR3 spans 11 residues. CDR3 sequence reads: CASQSYNEQFF. CDR3 in DNA: TGTGCCAGCCAATCCTACAATGAGCAGTTCTTC.

Remarks on this clonotype: The CDR3 end shows no conserved phenylalanine or tryptophan, and so a read error is likely. The chain employs TRBV20-1 and TRBJ1-5; tentatively, D is TRBD1 (5 bases). This CDR3 has 16 residues. Germline loops: CDR1 DFQATT, CDR2 SNEGSKA (reference sequence). Between the trimmed V and J ends, which lost 5 bases and 0 bases, there was a span of 17 bases. CDR3 sequence (DNA): TGCAGTGCTGTACCGGGACGGGGGTATAGCAATCAGCCCCAGCATCTT. Encoded protein: CSAVPGRGYSNQPQHL.